The rows below give T cell receptor beta chains drawn from one sample of a study of technical replicates of blood from a few donors. The table came from immunoSEQ multiplex PCR; TCRdb's copy has only in-frame clones and leaves some out. The profile shows over 10,000 clones, 80% to 90% of them singletons. Sequencing input: PBMCs. All receptors come from a human donor in good health. CDR3s include the opening cysteine and the closing phenylalanine or tryptophan. Fields, in order: CDR3 protein, CDR3 DNA, J gene, D gene, CDR3 length, clone size, V gene. D genes are given only for firm matches. Size is omitted from some rows. Given values are once, few, many or a class for expanded clones.

CASSERNGVLGYQQYF TGTGCCAGCAGTGAAAGAAACGGGGTACTTGGATACCAGCAGTACTTC TRBJ2-7 NA 16 NA TRBV2
CASRDRQGATDTQYF TGTGCCAGCAGGGATCGACAGGGAGCGACAGATACGCAGTATTTT TRBJ2-3 TRBD1 15 once TRBV11-3
CASSPGTGGFGELFF TGTGCCAGCAGCCCCGGGACAGGGGGCTTCGGGGAGCTGTTTTTT TRBJ2-2 TRBD1 15 NA TRBV7-9
CASSSQGAESTGELFF TGTGCCAGCAGTTCACAGGGGGCTGAATCCACCGGGGAGCTGTTTTTT TRBJ2-2 TRBD1 16 NA TRBV6-5
CASSPGGDRAVQETQYF TGCGCCAGCAGCCCGGGTGGGGACAGGGCAGTTCAAGAGACCCAGTACTTC TRBJ2-5 TRBD1 17 NA TRBV5-1
CASSDSVAEPQHF TGTGCCAGCAGTGACTCGGTGGCGGAGCCCCAGCATTTT TRBJ1-5 NA 13 NA TRBV6-4
CASSVTGGTNEKLFF TGTGCCAGCAGTGTGACAGGGGGAACTAATGAAAAACTGTTTTTT TRBJ1-4 TRBD1 15 NA TRBV2
CASSILTGGGGGELFF TGTGCCAGCAGCATCTTGACAGGGGGGGGCGGCGGGGAGCTGTTTTTT TRBJ2-2 TRBD1 16 NA TRBV27
CASSQDYQAAVAEAFF TGTGCCAGCAGCCAAGATTACCAGGCTGCCGTGGCTGAAGCTTTCTTT TRBJ1-1 NA 16 NA TRBV14
CASSYSIPADSLWYF TGTGCCAGCAGTTACTCGATCCCCGCGGACAGCTTGTGGTATTTT TRBJ2-3 NA 15 NA TRBV6-6
CASTPGQAWGYTF TGCGCCAGCACCCCGGGACAGGCGTGGGGCTACACCTTC TRBJ1-2 TRBD1 13 NA TRBV5-1
CASSESSGSHEQYF TGTGCCAGCAGTGAGAGTAGCGGGAGCCACGAGCAGTACTTC TRBJ2-7 TRBD2 14 NA TRBV6-4
CATSRDSTSGTYEQYF TGTGCCACCAGCAGAGATTCGACTAGCGGAACCTACGAGCAGTACTTC TRBJ2-7 TRBD2 16 NA TRBV15
CASSQVGSSYNEQFF TGTGCCAGCAGCCAAGTTGGGAGCTCCTACAATGAGCAGTTCTTC TRBJ2-1 NA 15 NA TRBV14
CSASDRELAFF TGCAGTGCCTCGGACAGGGAATTAGCTTTCTTT TRBJ1-1 TRBD1 11 NA TRBV20-1
CASSQDPQGWVGAVAEAFF TGCGCCAGCAGCCAAGATCCCCAGGGTTGGGTAGGGGCCGTGGCTGAAGCTTTCTTT TRBJ1-1 NA 19 few TRBV4-1
CASSVSNWGQGGYTF TGTGCCAGCAGTGTTTCCAATTGGGGGCAGGGTGGCTACACCTTC TRBJ1-2 NA 15 NA TRBV28
CASSFSTGGRGQPQHF TGTGCCAGCAGTTTCTCGACAGGGGGCCGGGGTCAGCCCCAGCATTTT TRBJ1-5 TRBD1 16 NA TRBV28
CASSRDSYYGYTF TGTGCCAGCAGCCGGGACAGCTACTATGGCTACACCTTC TRBJ1-2 TRBD1 13 NA TRBV7-9
CASGLVLGSGRSNYEQYF TGTGCTAGTGGTTTGGTACTCGGGAGCGGGAGGTCAAACTACGAGCAGTACTTC TRBJ2-7 TRBD2 18 NA TRBV12-5
CASKSLAGGSGEQFF TGTGCCAGCAAAAGTCTAGCGGGAGGGTCGGGTGAGCAGTTCTTC TRBJ2-1 TRBD2 15 NA TRBV2
CASSFDLVTDTQYF TGTGCCAGCAGTTTTGATCTAGTTACAGATACGCAGTATTTT TRBJ2-3 NA 14 NA TRBV28
CASSLGARGSGELFF TGCGCCAGCAGCTTGGGAGCGAGGGGGTCCGGGGAGCTGTTTTTT TRBJ2-2 NA 15 NA TRBV5-1
CASSLRAERAEAFF TGCGCCAGCAGCTTGAGGGCAGAGAGGGCTGAAGCTTTCTTT TRBJ1-1 NA 14 few TRBV5-1
CASSWRQGANEQFF TGCGCCAGCAGCTGGAGACAGGGGGCAAATGAGCAGTTCTTC TRBJ2-1 TRBD1 14 NA TRBV5-1
CASSLAWTGVPYEQYF TGTGCCAGCAGCTTGGCCTGGACAGGGGTTCCTTACGAGCAGTACTTC TRBJ2-7 TRBD1 16 NA TRBV5-5